The clone carrying this T cell receptor (beta chain) was observed many times. Its target is unknown. There are 12 residues in the CDR3. Germline V gene lookup returns CDR1 SNHLY and CDR2 FYNNEI. V was pared by 8 bases and J by 2 bases, with 10 bases between. This record comes from a study of early T cells in non-severe SARS-CoV-2 infection. Study details: Sequencing targeted bulk RNA from unsorted whole blood, leaving chains unpaired. Study observations and caveats: Private and CD4 specificities were missed by VDJdb matching, which favored anti-spike CD8 responses.

TCRdb re-called the 5' RACE reads with MiXCR, one entry per CDR3 protein. The repertoire consists of 35,000 to 50,000 distinct CDR3 sequences, with roughly 6.2% occurring once and the leading ten covering about 8.3%. Sequenced material: whole blood, taken at baseline. This sequence was found in an adult who was a healthcare worker with PCR-confirmed SARS-CoV-2 infection or an uninfected control (not recorded which). The chain combines TRBV2 with TRBJ2-7; no clear D gene. The chain's CDR3 is CASRDTPYEQYF. CDR3 nucleotide sequence: TGTGCCAGCCGCGATACCCCCTACGAGCAGTACTTC.